This T cell receptor (beta chain) is from a study of CD8 T cells in ankylosing spondylitis. Study-wide points: Some of these motif variants have turned up before, in reports on reactive arthritis synovial fluid and blood. Relatively scarce in peripheral blood, disease-linked clones were CD8+. A TCR beta motif of eight highly homologous variants appeared characteristic of ankylosing spondylitis blood. Matched ankylosing spondylitis synovial fluid reportedly showed significant enrichment of disease-linked clones.

A note on this clonotype: Its antigen is as yet unknown.

Trimming took 5 bases from V and 6 from J; bases not matched to a gene: 19. There are 17 residues in the CDR3. CDR1 SNHLY and CDR2 FYNNEI come from the germline V gene. TCRdb re-analysed the 5' RACE reads in MiXCR, keeping a single row per CDR3 protein. Of fewer than 550,000 distinct CDR3 sequences detected, roughly 5% appear once; the ten largest clones hold under 4.5%. The V and J genes are TRBV2 and TRBJ2-7, with 7 bases that match TRBD2. Sequencing input: blood, either unsorted or a sorted T cell fraction (not recorded which). This sequence originates from a male donor with ankylosing spondylitis. The CDR3 protein is CASSPPLFSGITFEQYF. As DNA, the CDR3 is TGTGCCAGCAGTCCCCCCCTGTTCAGCGGGATAACGTTCGAGCAGTACTTC. Based on the CDR3 plus reference TRBV2 and TRBJ2-7, the full variable domain is EPEVTQTPSHQVTQMGQEVILRCVPISNHLYFYWYRQILGQKVEFLVSFYNNEISEKSEIFDDQFSVERPDGSNFTLKIRSTKLEDSAMYFCASSPPLFSGITFEQYFGPGTRLTVT.